This TCR beta chain was documented in a study of neurological immune-mediated disorders. This CDR3 region has 16 residues. The ends were cut back, 3 bases at V and 0 bases at J, with 13 bases in the middle. CDR1 and CDR2 from the germline V gene are SGHDT and YYEEEE. Every sequencing run produced over 200 million TCR-beta sequences that came from 15-18 subjects. TCRdb reprocessed the 5' RACE reads via MiXCR and lists one record per CDR3 protein. The sample lists under 70,000 distinct CDR3 sequences, around 3.5% occurring once. This clonotype was observed many times. This rearrangement joins TRBV5-6 to TRBJ2-4; possibly TRBD1 for D (6 bases). The receptor comes from a woman in her twenties or thirties with multiple sclerosis. Sequencing input: PBMCs. The CDR3 nucleotides read TGTGCCAGCAGCTCATGGACAGATCTAGCCAAAAACATTCAGTACTTC. Its protein is CASSSWTDLAKNIQYF.